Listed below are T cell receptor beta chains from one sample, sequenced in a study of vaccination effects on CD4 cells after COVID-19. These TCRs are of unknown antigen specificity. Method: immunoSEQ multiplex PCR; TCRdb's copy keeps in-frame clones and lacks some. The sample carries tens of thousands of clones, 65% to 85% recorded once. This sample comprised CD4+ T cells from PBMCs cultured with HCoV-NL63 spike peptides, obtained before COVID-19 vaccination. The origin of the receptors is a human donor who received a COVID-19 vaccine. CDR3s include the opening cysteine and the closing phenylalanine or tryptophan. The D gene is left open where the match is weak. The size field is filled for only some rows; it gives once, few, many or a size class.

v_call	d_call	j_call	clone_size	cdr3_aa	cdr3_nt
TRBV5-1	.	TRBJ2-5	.	CASSLGTEETQYF	TGCGCCAGCAGCTTGGGGACGGAAGAGACCCAGTACTTC
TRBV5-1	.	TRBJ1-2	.	CASSLQGRNGYTF	TGCGCCAGCAGCTTACAGGGTCGGAATGGCTACACCTTC
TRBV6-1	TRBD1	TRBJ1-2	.	CASSEKGGRDGYTF	TGTGCCAGCAGTGAAAAAGGGGGCCGGGATGGCTACACCTTC
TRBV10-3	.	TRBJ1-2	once	CAITDNYGYTF	TGTGCCATCACTGACAATTATGGCTACACCTTC
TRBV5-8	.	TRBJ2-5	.	CASSLGRGNQETQYF	TGTGCCAGCAGCTTGGGACGGGGGAATCAAGAGACCCAGTACTTC
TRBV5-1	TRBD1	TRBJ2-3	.	CASSLPTGGTDTQYF	TGCGCCAGCAGCTTGCCGACAGGGGGTACAGATACGCAGTATTTT
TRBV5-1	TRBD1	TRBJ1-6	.	CASSLDRGNSPLHF	TGCGCCAGCAGCTTGGACAGGGGGAATTCACCCCTCCACTTT
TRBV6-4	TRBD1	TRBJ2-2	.	CAIRDRGPLNTGELFF	TGTGCCATTAGGGACAGGGGGCCCCTGAACACCGGGGAGCTGTTTTTT
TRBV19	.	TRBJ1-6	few	CASSIGTENSPLHF	TGTGCCAGTAGTATCGGGACGGAGAATTCACCCCTCCACTTT
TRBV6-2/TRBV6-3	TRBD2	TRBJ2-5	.	CASSQGLASETQYF	TGTGCCAGCAGTCAGGGACTAGCCTCAGAGACCCAGTACTTC
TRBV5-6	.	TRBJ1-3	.	CASSLVHRSSGNTIYF	TGTGCCAGCAGCTTGGTTCACAGGAGCTCTGGAAACACCATATATTTT
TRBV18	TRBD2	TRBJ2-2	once	CASSPSRTSDTGELFF	TGTGCCAGCTCACCAAGCCGTACTAGCGACACCGGGGAGCTGTTTTTT
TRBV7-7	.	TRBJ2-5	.	CASSLAPGEGETQYF	TGTGCCAGCAGCTTAGCGCCGGGGGAAGGGGAGACCCAGTACTTC
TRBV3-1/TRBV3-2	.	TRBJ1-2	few	CASSQAERYGYTF	TGTGCCAGCAGCCAAGCTGAGAGATATGGCTACACCTTC
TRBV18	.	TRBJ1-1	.	CASSPPEVYGTEAFF	TGTGCCAGCTCACCACCGGAAGTGTACGGCACTGAAGCTTTCTTT
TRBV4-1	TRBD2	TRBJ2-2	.	CASSRFYDAGGITGELFF	TGCGCCAGCAGCCGGTTCTACGATGCGGGGGGCATCACCGGGGAGCTGTTTTTT
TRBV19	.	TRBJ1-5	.	CASSKFFGAINQPQHF	TGTGCCAGTAGTAAATTCTTCGGGGCTATCAATCAGCCCCAGCATTTT
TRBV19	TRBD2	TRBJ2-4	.	CASTKVAGGGNIQYF	TGTGCCAGTACCAAAGTTGCGGGGGGAGGAAACATTCAGTACTTC